Below, 29 T cell receptor beta chains from the same sample are listed, as sequenced in a study of vaccination and CD4 T cells after COVID-19 (dated by TCRdb to between 2021 and 2024). Receptors were amplified or captured by PCR. Instrument used: Illumina iSeq 100. TCRdb handled the public reads itself, with Q25 trimming in fastp and clone calling in MiXCR, and kept productive beta chains. Under each unique CDR3 protein, matching rows form one entry showing the most common genes and DNA. The sample profile shows some 33,000 distinct CDR3 sequences; about 35% of them were found once. Clones ranked in the top ten supply 5.8% of the sample. The sample's time point, from its label and the paper: late sampling 161 to 241 days after vaccination in three convalescent patients. Sequenced here: CD4+ T cells from blood, sampled about 7 months after SARS-CoV-2 vaccination. These receptors all stem from a human donor who had recovered from COVID-19.

This chain links TRBV5-1 with TRBJ1-2; D remains ambiguous. The CDR3 totals 12 residues. Germline CDR1 and CDR2: SGHRS and YFSETQ. The ends were cut back, 4 bases at V and 8 bases at J, with 12 bases in the middle. CDR3 nucleotides: TGCGCCAGCAGCGGCGGACGAGGCGGCTACACCTTC. Translated, it gives CASSGGRGGYTF.

This chain uses TRBV20-1 with TRBJ1-5; TRBD1 is a possible D gene (6 bases). CDR3 length: 15 amino acids. V dropped 8 bases and J dropped 5 bases, with 22 bases sitting between them. Per the germline V gene, CDR1 is DFQATT and CDR2 is SNEGSKA (reference sequence). CDR3 coding DNA: TGCAGTACCTCCCGGGGGGGGGCATCGTATCAGCCCCAGCATTTT. Translated, it gives CSTSRGGASYQPQHF.

The chain links TRBV7-2 to TRBJ2-5; D gene uncertain. CDR1 and CDR2 (germline): SGHTA, FQGNSA. The CDR3 loop spans 13 amino acids. V lost 1 base, J lost 6 bases, and 9 bases lay in between. Here the CDR3 reads CASSLESRQTQYF. The CDR3 DNA follows: TGTGCCAGCAGCTTAGAGTCGCGGCAGACCCAGTACTTC.

This clonotype came up a few times. The chain carries TRBV7-2 and TRBJ2-7; 7 bases are shared with TRBD2. CDR1 and CDR2 (germline): SGHTA, FQGNSA. The CDR3 is 13 amino acids. V trimming: 1 base; J trimming: 7 bases; junction bases outside the gene matches: 4. CDR3 DNA: TGTGCCAGCAGCTTAGATACAGCGGGGGAGCAGTACTTC. Its protein product is CASSLDTAGEQYF.

The chain carries TRBV6-5 and TRBJ2-1; TRBD2 matches 12 bases. Looked up from germline, CDR1 is MNHEY and CDR2 is SVGAGI. Trimming at V came to 4 bases and at J to 7 bases, leaving 5 bases not matched to a gene. The CDR3 is made up of 15 amino acids. CDR3 DNA: TGTGCCAGCAGTTCCAGACTAGCGGGAGTAAATGAGCAGTTCTTC. It is translated as CASSSRLAGVNEQFF.

This clonotype has a handful of counts. The CDR3 loop reads CSALGGTSGRVEQFF. For the CDR3, the DNA is TGCAGTGCTTTGGGTGGGACTAGCGGGAGGGTTGAGCAGTTCTTC. This rearrangement joins TRBV20-1 to TRBJ2-1; TRBD2 matches at 16 bases. CDR1 and CDR2 from the germline V gene are DFQATT and SNEGSKA (reference sequence). The CDR3 sequence is 15 residues long. V lost 5 bases, J lost 9 bases, and 7 bases stayed unmatched.

This chain connects TRBV7-9 to TRBJ1-1, with 7 bases fitting TRBD1. Germline loops: CDR1 SEHNR, CDR2 FQNEAQ (reference sequence). CDR3 length: 13 amino acids. V trimming: 6 bases; J trimming: 8 bases; junction bases outside the gene matches: 9. CDR3: CASRQGERAEAFF. The CDR3 coding sequence is TGTGCCAGCAGGCAGGGGGAGCGGGCCGAAGCTTTCTTT.

There are a few counts of this clonotype. J is TRBJ1-1 and V is TRBV7-9; D is uncertain. The V end was cut by 5 bases, the J end by 1 base, with 14 bases between. Germline V gene data show CDR1 as SEHNR and CDR2 as FQNEAQ (reference sequence). The length of the CDR3 is 15 residues. CDR3 amino acids: CASSHSGTPNTEAFF. DNA for the CDR3: TGTGCCAGCAGCCACTCAGGTACACCGAACACTGAAGCTTTCTTT. Drawing the rest from reference TRBV7-9 and TRBJ1-1, the complete variable domain is DTGVSQNPRHKITKRGQNVTFRCDPISEHNRLYWYRQTLGQGPEFLTYFQNEAQLEKSRLLSDRFSAERPKGSFSTLEIQRTEQGDSAMYLCASSHSGTPNTEAFFGQGTRLTVV.

This clonotype has more than one count but fewer than ten. The chain recombines TRBV12-3 or TRBV12-4 with TRBJ2-5, with D unresolved. V lost 2 bases, J lost 5 bases, and 9 bases lay in between. The CDR3 spans 13 residues. The DNA for the CDR3 is TGTGCCAGCAGTTTAATTAGATCCGAGACCCAGTACTTC. Translation gives CASSLIRSETQYF.

This clonotype was counted only a few times. V is TRBV28 and J is TRBJ1-5; D might be TRBD1 (6 bases). The CDR3 runs to 16 residues. Germline V CDR1 and CDR2: MDHEN, SYDVKM. V lost 6 bases and J 0 bases, leaving 15 bases between the germline ends. The CDR3 spells CASSSPQGSSNQPQHF. CDR3 bases: TGTGCCAGCAGCTCCCCACAGGGATCTAGCAATCAGCCCCAGCATTTT.

This clonotype came up a few times. The rearrangement uses TRBV28 and TRBJ2-5; 9 bases are a match to TRBD2. V was pared by 10 bases and J by 1 base, with 13 bases of the junction left unmatched. The CDR3 is 16 residues long. CDR1 is MDHEN, CDR2 SYDVKM, per germline. The CDR3 reads CATNDGREGPQETQYF. Written as DNA, the CDR3 is TGTGCCACCAATGACGGGCGGGAGGGCCCCCAAGAGACCCAGTACTTC.

The chain carries TRBV7-9 and TRBJ2-5, with D uncertain. With 6 bases removed from V and 4 bases from J, the gap between germline ends came to 9 bases. The CDR3 extends over 12 amino acids. Germline assignment: CDR1 SEHNR and CDR2 FQNEAQ (reference sequence). The CDR3 bases are TGTGCCAGCAGTCTAAGGGTAGAGACCCAGTACTTC. Translation gives CASSLRVETQYF.

This clonotype appeared a single time. The chain links TRBV6-2 or TRBV6-3 to TRBJ2-3, with TRBD2 identical over 9 bases. CDR3 length equals 21 residues. Germline CDR1 is MNHEY and CDR2 is SVGEGT. Trimming took 6 bases from V and 1 from J; bases not matched to a gene: 23. CDR3 loop: CASRPLTPWREGRRRTDTQYF. DNA of the CDR3: TGTGCCAGCAGACCCCTTACGCCCTGGCGGGAGGGCCGTAGGCGCACAGATACGCAGTATTTT.

This clonotype was seen a handful of times. This chain links TRBV20-1 with TRBJ2-5; 10 bases line up with TRBD2. The CDR3 consists of 15 residues. Germline CDR1 DFQATT, CDR2 SNEGSKA (reference sequence). Germline trimming cut 1 base from V and 5 bases from J; bases unmatched to any gene: 7. The CDR3 nucleotides read TGCAGTGCTAGAGGATTAGCGGGAGGACCCGAGACCCAGTACTTC. Translated: CSARGLAGGPETQYF.

This clonotype was picked up a small number of times. This sequence joins TRBV10-3 and TRBJ1-2; no firm D call. The CDR3 extends over 13 amino acids. Germline V gene data show CDR1 as ENHRY and CDR2 as SYGVKD. V lost 4 bases to trimming and J lost 3 bases, with 9 bases between them. The CDR3 bases are TGTGCCATCAGTGGAACAGTCGACTATGGCTACACCTTC. Its protein is CAISGTVDYGYTF.

This clonotype came up a few times. The chain joins TRBV7-3 to TRBJ2-3; D not resolved. CDR1 and CDR2 (germline): SGHTA, FQGTGA. The V end lost 5 bases, the J end lost 3 bases, and 15 bases lay between the germline ends. This CDR3 is 15 amino acids long. Here the CDR3 DNA reads TGTGCCAGCAGCCCCACTGGATTAGGGACAGATACGCAGTATTTT. Its translation: CASSPTGLGTDTQYF.

V is TRBV15 and J is TRBJ2-1, with TRBD2 matching 13 bases. The CDR3 loop spans 18 amino acids. V was pared by 4 bases and J by 1 base, with 7 bases of the junction left unmatched. The V gene's germline CDR1 is LNHNV and CDR2 YYDKDF (reference sequence). CDR3 nucleotide sequence: TGTGCCACCAGCAAGACTAGCGGGAGGTTACTTTCCTACAATGAGCAGTTCTTC. It translates to CATSKTSGRLLSYNEQFF.

The V gene is TRBV28, the J gene TRBJ1-6, with D possibly TRBD1 on 6 matching bases. This CDR3 has 12 amino acids. The V end was cut by 7 bases, the J end by 8 bases, with 9 bases between. The germline V gene has CDR1 MDHEN and CDR2 SYDVKM. In DNA, the CDR3 is TGTGCCAGCATTTCAGGGGATTCACCCCTCCACTTT. Its protein product is CASISGDSPLHF.

J is TRBJ2-1 and V is TRBV20-1, with 11 nucleotides matching TRBD2. This CDR3 has 17 amino acids. Germline lookup yields CDR1 DFQATT and CDR2 SNEGSKA (reference sequence). J lost 6 bases, V lost 0 bases, and 10 bases had no gene match. CDR3 residues: CSARDLLAGVYRNEQFF. The CDR3 bases are TGCAGTGCTAGAGATTTACTAGCGGGAGTTTATCGCAATGAGCAGTTCTTC.

V usage is TRBV2 and J usage is TRBJ1-5; TRBD1 matches at 9 bases. Germline values: CDR1 SNHLY, CDR2 FYNNEI. Trimming removed 6 bases from V and 5 bases from J; junction bases left unmatched: 14. This CDR3 comprises 17 residues. The CDR3 DNA follows: TGTGCCAGCAGCCGCGGACAGGGGAAAAGAGGTTATCAGCCCCAGCATTTT. It is translated as CASSRGQGKRGYQPQHF. Full variable domain (rest looked up from reference TRBV2 and TRBJ1-5): EPEVTQTPSHQVTQMGQEVILRCVPISNHLYFYWYRQILGQKVEFLVSFYNNEISEKSEIFDDQFSVERPDGSNFTLKIRSTKLEDSAMYFCASSRGQGKRGYQPQHFGDGTRLSIL.

V and J are TRBV19 and TRBJ2-3; TRBD2 is a possible D gene (6 bases). The CDR3 is 18 residues long. Germline CDR1 reads LNHDA; CDR2 reads SQIVND (reference sequence). The germline V and J ends were trimmed by 6 bases and 1 base, with 23 bases remaining between them. The CDR3 sequence is CASSHPGGLWRGTDTQYF. The CDR3 DNA follows: TGTGCCAGTAGCCACCCCGGGGGATTGTGGAGAGGCACAGATACGCAGTATTTT. Using reference TRBV19 and TRBJ2-3 for the parts outside the CDR3, the full variable domain is DGGITQSPKYLFRKEGQNVTLSCEQNLNHDAMYWYRQDPGQGLRLIYYSQIVNDFQKGDIAEGYSVSREKKESFPLTVTSAQKNPTAFYLCASSHPGGLWRGTDTQYFGPGTRLTVL.

The chain combines TRBV20-1 with TRBJ1-5; a possible D gene is TRBD1 (5 bases). Trimming stripped 3 bases from V and 6 bases from J, with 21 bases between. This CDR3 region has 16 residues. The V gene's germline CDR1 is DFQATT and CDR2 SNEGSKA (reference sequence). In DNA, the CDR3 is TGCAGTGCTAGGGTCCGGGACCGGGTTCTCGGTCAGCCCCAGCATTTT. Its protein product is CSARVRDRVLGQPQHF.

This clonotype occurred a few times. The chain links TRBV7-2 to TRBJ2-1, with D perhaps TRBD2 (5 bases). Trimming removed 1 base from V and 2 bases from J, with 15 bases in between. Germline lookup yields CDR1 SGHTA and CDR2 FQGNSA. The CDR3 has 17 amino acids. CDR3 coding DNA: TGTGCCAGCAGCTTAGGGACTGGAGCGAGGACCTACAATGAGCAGTTCTTC. This encodes CASSLGTGARTYNEQFF.

This chain uses TRBV20-1 with TRBJ1-6, with TRBD1 matching over 9 bases. Germline loops: CDR1 DFQATT, CDR2 SNEGSKA (reference sequence). The CDR3 has 12 amino acids. CDR3: CRGDRVNSPLHF. For the CDR3, the DNA is TGCAGGGGGGACAGGGTTAATTCACCCCTCCACTTT.

Only a few counts were recorded for this clonotype. V is TRBV27 and J is TRBJ2-2; D uncertain. CDR1 and CDR2 from the germline V gene are MNHEY and SMNVEV (reference sequence). Deletions cut 4 bases from V and 3 bases from J, with 3 bases between. The CDR3 spans 12 residues. DNA of the CDR3: TGTGCCAGCAGTTCCTACACCGGGGAGCTGTTTTTT. It is translated as CASSSYTGELFF.

This chain links TRBV7-9 with TRBJ1-1; D ambiguous. V dropped 5 bases and J dropped 0 bases, with 7 bases sitting between them. Germline V gene data show CDR1 as SEHNR and CDR2 as FQNEAQ (reference sequence). CDR3 length: 13 residues. The CDR3 sequence is CASSLIMNTEAFF. In DNA form, the CDR3 reads TGTGCCAGCAGCCTAATCATGAACACTGAAGCTTTCTTT.

The V and J genes are TRBV5-6 and TRBJ1-2, with D unclear. The V gene's germline CDR1 is SGHDT and CDR2 YYEEEE. Trimming removed 0 bases at V and 1 base at J, with 10 bases between. The CDR3 covers 15 residues. The CDR3 reads CASSLDDPVNYGYTF. The CDR3 DNA sequence: TGTGCCAGCAGCTTGGATGACCCAGTTAACTATGGCTACACCTTC. The whole variable domain, remainder taken from reference TRBV5-6 and TRBJ1-2, is DAGVTQSPTHLIKTRGQQVTLRCSPKSGHDTVSWYQQALGQGPQFIFQYYEEEERQRGNFPDRFSGHQFPNYSSELNVNALLLGDSALYLCASSLDDPVNYGYTFGSGTRLTVV.

In its sample, this clonotype was seen once. The chain uses TRBV5-4 and TRBJ2-7; D is unclear. CDR1 is SGHNT, CDR2 YYREEE, per germline (reference sequence). The CDR3 has 13 amino acids. V was cut by 5 bases and J by 3 bases, with 12 bases left in between. The CDR3 DNA follows: TGTGCCAGCAGGCCCGAGAGTGACTACGAGCAGTACTTC. Translation: CASRPESDYEQYF. The whole variable domain, remainder taken from reference TRBV5-4 and TRBJ2-7, is ETGVTQSPTHLIKTRGQQVTLRCSSQSGHNTVSWYQQALGQGPQFIFQYYREEENGRGNFPPRFSGLQFPNYSSELNVNALELDDSALYLCASRPESDYEQYFGPGTRLTVT.

The chain uses TRBV10-3 and TRBJ1-5; TRBD1 aligns across 7 bases. The CDR3 extends over 17 amino acids. The ends lost 0 bases at V and 1 base at J; junction bases unmatched: 6. Germline CDR1 ENHRY, CDR2 SYGVKD. The CDR3 bases are TGTGCCATCAGTGAGTCATCAGGGGGTGGGAGCAATCAGCCCCAGCATTTT. Residues: CAISESSGGGSNQPQHF.